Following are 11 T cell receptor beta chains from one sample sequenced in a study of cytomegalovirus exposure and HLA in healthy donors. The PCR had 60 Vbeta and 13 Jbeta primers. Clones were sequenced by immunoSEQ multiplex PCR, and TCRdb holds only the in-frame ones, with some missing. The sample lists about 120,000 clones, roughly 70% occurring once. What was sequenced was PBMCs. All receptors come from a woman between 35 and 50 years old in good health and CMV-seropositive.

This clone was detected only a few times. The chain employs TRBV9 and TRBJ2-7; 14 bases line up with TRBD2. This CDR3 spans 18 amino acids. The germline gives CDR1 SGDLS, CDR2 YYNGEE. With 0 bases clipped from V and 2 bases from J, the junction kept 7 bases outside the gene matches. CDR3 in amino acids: CASSVGLGLAGGAYEQYF. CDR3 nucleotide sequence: TGTGCCAGCAGCGTAGGTTTAGGACTAGCGGGAGGTGCCTACGAGCAGTACTTC.

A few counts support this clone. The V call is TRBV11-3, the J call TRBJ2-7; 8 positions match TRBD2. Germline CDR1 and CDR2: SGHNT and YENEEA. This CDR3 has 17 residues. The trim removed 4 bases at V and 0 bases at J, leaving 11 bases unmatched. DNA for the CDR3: TGTGCCAGCAGCTCTACACCTGATAGCGGGAACTCCTACGAGCAGTACTTC. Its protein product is CASSSTPDSGNSYEQYF.

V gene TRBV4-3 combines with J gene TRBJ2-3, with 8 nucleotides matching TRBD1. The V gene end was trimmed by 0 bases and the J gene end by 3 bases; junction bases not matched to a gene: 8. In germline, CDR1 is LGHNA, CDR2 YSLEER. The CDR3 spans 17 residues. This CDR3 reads CASSQDRGTGPTDTQYF. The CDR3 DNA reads TGCGCCAGCAGCCAAGATCGGGGGACAGGTCCTACAGATACGCAGTATTTT.

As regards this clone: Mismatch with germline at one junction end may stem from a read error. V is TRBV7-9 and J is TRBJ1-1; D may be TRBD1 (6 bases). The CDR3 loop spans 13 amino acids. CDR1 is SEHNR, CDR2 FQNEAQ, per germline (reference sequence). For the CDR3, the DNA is TGTTCCAGCAGCTTACAGGGGAACACTGAAGCTTTCTTT. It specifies CSSSLQGNTEAFF.

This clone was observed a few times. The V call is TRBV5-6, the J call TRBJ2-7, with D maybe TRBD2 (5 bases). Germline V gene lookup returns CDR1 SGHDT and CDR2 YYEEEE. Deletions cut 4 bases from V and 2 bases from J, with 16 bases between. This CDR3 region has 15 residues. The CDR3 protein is CASSAGLFHTYEQYF. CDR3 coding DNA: TGTGCCAGCAGCGCTGGACTGTTCCATACCTACGAGCAGTACTTC.

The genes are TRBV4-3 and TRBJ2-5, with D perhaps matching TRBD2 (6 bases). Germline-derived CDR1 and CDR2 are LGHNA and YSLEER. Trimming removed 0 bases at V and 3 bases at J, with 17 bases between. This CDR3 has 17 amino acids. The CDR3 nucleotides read TGCGCCAGCAGCCAAGATTCGGGCCGCGGAGGGGAAGAGACCCAGTACTTC. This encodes CASSQDSGRGGEETQYF.

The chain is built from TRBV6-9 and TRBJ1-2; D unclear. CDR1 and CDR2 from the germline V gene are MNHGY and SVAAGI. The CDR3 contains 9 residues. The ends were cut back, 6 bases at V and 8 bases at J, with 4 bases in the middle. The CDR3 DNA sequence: TGTGCCAGCAGCTCGGGCTACACCTTC. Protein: CASSSGYTF.

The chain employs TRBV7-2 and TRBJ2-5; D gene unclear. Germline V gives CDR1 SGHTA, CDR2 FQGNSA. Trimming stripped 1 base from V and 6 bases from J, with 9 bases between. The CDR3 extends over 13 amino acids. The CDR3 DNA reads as TGTGCCAGCAGCTTAGGGAGCTCCAAGACCCAGTACTTC. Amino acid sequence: CASSLGSSKTQYF.

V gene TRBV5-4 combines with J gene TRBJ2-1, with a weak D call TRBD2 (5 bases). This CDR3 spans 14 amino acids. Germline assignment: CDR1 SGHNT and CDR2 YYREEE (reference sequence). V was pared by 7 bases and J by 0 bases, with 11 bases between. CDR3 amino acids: CASSSWSSYNEQFF. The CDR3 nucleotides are TGTGCCAGCTCTAGCTGGAGCTCCTACAATGAGCAGTTCTTC.

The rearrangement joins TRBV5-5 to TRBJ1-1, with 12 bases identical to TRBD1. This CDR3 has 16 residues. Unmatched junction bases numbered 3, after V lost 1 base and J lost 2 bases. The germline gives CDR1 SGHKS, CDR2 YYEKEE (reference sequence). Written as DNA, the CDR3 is TGTGCCAGCAGCTTGTGGGGACAGGGGGCAAACACTGAAGCTTTCTTT. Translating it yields CASSLWGQGANTEAFF.

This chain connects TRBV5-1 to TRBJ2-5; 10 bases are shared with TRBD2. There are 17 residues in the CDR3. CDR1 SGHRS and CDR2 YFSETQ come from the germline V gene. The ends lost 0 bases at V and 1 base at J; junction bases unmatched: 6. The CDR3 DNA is TGCGCCAGCAGCTTGGACTTAGCGGGAGGCCCCCAAGAGACCCAGTACTTC. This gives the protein CASSLDLAGGPQETQYF.